This entry concerns a single TCR beta chain. It has no known antigen specificity. No qualities accompany the bases; no much larger clone lies one base away. Frozen genomic DNA underwent high-throughput TCRbeta CDR3 sequencing by immunoSEQ, including PCR amplification, mapping, bias correction and internal controls. The original pipeline was this. Only productive rearrangements were retained, and each unique TCRbeta sequence was defined by its CDR3 nucleotide sequence together with its V and J gene. For classification of a sequence as donor-reactive, at least 5-fold expansion in CFSE-low cells relative to unstimulated pre-transplant cells and a frequency of at least 0.01% were required. To ensure at least 90% detection power, minimum frequency thresholds were set for each subject based on that subject's lowest-template unstimulated sample. Jensen-Shannon divergence between the top 1000 TCRbeta sequences post-transplant and pre-transplant was used to measure repertoire turnover. Two-sided Fisher's exact tests were used to test for changes in how often donor-reactive sequences were detected. TCRdb retrieved this table from immuneACCESS and kept in-frame rearrangements only. Not all clones are present; in checked studies, unresolved V genes account for under half, and no reason is known for the remainder. D and trimming come from the DNA, and the V and J calls and clone size come from that table. Here the sample has some 33,000 clones; just under 95% occur a single time. The ten largest clones add up to more than 25% of the sample.

This sample is drawn from a study of T cell clones after liver transplantation (dated by TCRdb to the late 2010s). As for the study more broadly: ITN030ST, the source of the samples, was a randomized trial that attempted immunosuppression withdrawal within 2 years of liver transplantation. The study cohort included 8 liver transplant recipients, of whom 3 were classified as tolerant and 5 as non-tolerant. Donor-reactive T cell clones were identified by TCRbeta sequencing after a pre-transplant mixed lymphocyte reaction and then tracked in post-transplant blood. Of the eight recipients, a few were HCV-positive, while the remaining recipients had been transplanted for non-autoimmune, non-viral indications. Blood samples were collected pre-transplant, then pre-randomization ahead of withdrawal, and finally post-randomization once withdrawal had either been completed or failed. Third party-reactive TCRbeta sequences from pre-transplant MLRs were also identified as an antigen-independent comparator for donor-reactive sequences. To count as tolerant, a recipient had to stay completely off immunosuppression for at least one year without liver enzymes climbing beyond twice the upper limit of normal. The subjects received no induction therapy and were kept on standard immunosuppression until randomization at 12-24 months post-transplant. Here is what the overall study found, with its caveats: Once repertoire turnover was taken into account, donor-reactive detection showed a significant reduction for CD4 in 7 of 8 subjects and for CD8 in 8 of 8. Donor-reactive sequences declined more than third party-reactive ones, suggesting partial antigen-specific deletion unrelated to withdrawal success. In most of the 8 subjects, regardless of tolerance or HCV status, circulating donor-reactive CD4 TCRbeta sequences dropped significantly post-transplant. The conclusions were considered preliminary, being limited by small, heterogeneous patient numbers and non-standardized post-transplant time points. Since no allograft tissue specimens were available, donor-reactive T cells may have migrated into the graft instead of being deleted. In two subjects, low numbers of available donor cells limited the measurable donor-reactive repertoire.

Thawed unstimulated PBMCs were stained for CD3, CD4 and CD8 and FACS-sorted into CD3+CD4+ and CD3+CD8+ populations. Randomization to immunosuppression withdrawal applied to every one of the 8 studied subjects. The Qiagen DNeasy Blood and Tissue Kit was used to isolate genomic DNA. The CDR3 has 15 amino acids, counting the end cysteine and phenylalanine. The CDR3 DNA has 45 bases and is translated from base 1. Trimming costs V 3 bases and J 1 base, and their ends lie 11 bases apart. Via the germline V gene, CDR1 is SNHLY and CDR2 FYNNEI. This TCR derives from a human patient who received a liver transplant. Some T cells may derive from the graft donor when a transplant has been performed. The specimen comprised CD8+ T cells from blood, sampled 12 months after liver transplant. The rearrangement joined TRBV2 to TRBJ2-3, with the D segment identity uncertain. CDR3 reads: CASSDYPPGTDTQYF. Here is the DNA: TGTGCCAGCAGTGATTACCCCCCGGGCACAGATACGCAGTATTTT.